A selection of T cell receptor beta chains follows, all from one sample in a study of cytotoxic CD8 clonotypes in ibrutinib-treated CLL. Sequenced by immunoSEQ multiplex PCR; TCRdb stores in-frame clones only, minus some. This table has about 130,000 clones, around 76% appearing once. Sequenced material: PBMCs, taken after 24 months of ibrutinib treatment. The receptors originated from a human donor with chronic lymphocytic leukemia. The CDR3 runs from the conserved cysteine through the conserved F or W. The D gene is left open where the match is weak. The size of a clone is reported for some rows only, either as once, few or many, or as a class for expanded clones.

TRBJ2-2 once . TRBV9 CASSVAGRPNTGELFF TGTGCCAGCAGCGTAGCAGGTCGACCGAACACCGGGGAGCTGTTTTTT
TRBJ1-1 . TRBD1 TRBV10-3 CAISETGTGTEAFF TGTGCCATCAGTGAGACCGGGACAGGGACTGAAGCTTTCTTT
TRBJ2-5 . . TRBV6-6 CASSYGQSQETQYF TGTGCCAGCAGTTACGGGCAGTCCCAAGAGACCCAGTACTTC
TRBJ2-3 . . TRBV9 CASSVVGPTDTQYF TGTGCCAGCAGCGTGGTGGGTCCCACAGATACGCAGTATTTT
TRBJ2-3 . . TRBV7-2 CASSLGKTDTQYF TGTGCCAGCAGCTTAGGGAAGACAGATACGCAGTATTTT
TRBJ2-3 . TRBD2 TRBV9 CASKPGGTSTDTQYF TGTGCCAGCAAGCCGGGGGGGACAAGCACAGATACGCAGTATTTT
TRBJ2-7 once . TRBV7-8 CASSAAARGRSSYEQYF TGTGCCAGCAGCGCGGCGGCCAGGGGCAGGAGCTCCTACGAGCAGTACTTC
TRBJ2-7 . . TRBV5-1 CASSLGWDEQYF TGCGCCAGCAGCTTGGGGTGGGACGAGCAGTACTTC
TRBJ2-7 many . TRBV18 CASSPQGTSYEQYF TGTGCCAGCTCCCCACAGGGTACCTCCTACGAGCAGTACTTC
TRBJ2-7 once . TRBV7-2 CASSPTRREQYF TGTGCCAGCAGCCCTACTCGTCGGGAGCAGTACTTC
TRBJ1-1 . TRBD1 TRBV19 CASSIGDRDTEAFF TGTGCCAGTAGTATAGGGGACAGGGACACTGAAGCTTTCTTT
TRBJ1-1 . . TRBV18 CASSPTENTEAFF TGTGCCAGCTCACCGACAGAGAACACTGAAGCTTTCTTT
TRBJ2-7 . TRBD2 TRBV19 CASRSGGSQYF TGTGCCAGTAGGAGCGGGGGGTCGCAGTACTTC
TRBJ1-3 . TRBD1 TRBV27 CASRRTGDSGNTIYF TGTGCCAGTAGGCGGACAGGAGACTCTGGAAACACCATATATTTT
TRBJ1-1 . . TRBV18 CASSFGPNTEAFF TGTGCCAGCTCGTTCGGCCCGAACACTGAAGCTTTCTTT
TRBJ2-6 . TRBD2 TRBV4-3 CASSQDGGVWDSGANVLTF TGCGCCAGCAGCCAAGATGGGGGGGTGTGGGACTCTGGGGCCAACGTCCTGACTTTC
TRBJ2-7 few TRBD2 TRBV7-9 CASSFGLAGGSSYEQYF TGTGCCAGCAGCTTCGGACTAGCGGGGGGGAGCTCCTACGAGCAGTACTTC
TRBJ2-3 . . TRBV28 CASSPLGTAPTDTQYF TGTGCCAGCAGCCCCCTGGGCACCGCACCAACAGATACGCAGTATTTT
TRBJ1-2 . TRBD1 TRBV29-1 CSSLQGNGYTF TGCAGCTCGTTACAGGGGAATGGCTACACCTTC
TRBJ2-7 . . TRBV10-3 CAISGTAYEQYF TGTGCCATCAGTGGGACAGCCTACGAGCAGTACTTC
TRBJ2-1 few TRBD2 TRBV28 CASSSPSGSPYAQFF TGTGCCAGCAGTTCGCCTAGCGGGAGCCCTTATGCGCAGTTCTTC
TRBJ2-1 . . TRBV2 CASSEQSLSEQFF TGTGCCAGCAGTGAACAGTCCCTCAGTGAGCAGTTCTTC
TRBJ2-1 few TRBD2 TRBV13 CASSTRDYLEQFF TGTGCCAGCAGCACCCGGGACTACTTGGAGCAGTTCTTC
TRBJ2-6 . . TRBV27 CASRSQSSGANVLTF TGTGCCAGCAGATCACAGAGCTCTGGGGCCAACGTCCTGACTTTC
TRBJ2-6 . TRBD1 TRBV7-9 CASSPGGSGANVLTF TGTGCCAGCAGCCCAGGGGGTTCCGGGGCCAACGTCCTGACTTTC
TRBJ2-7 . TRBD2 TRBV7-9 CASSPRTSGYYEQYF TGTGCCAGCAGCCCACGGACTAGCGGTTACTACGAGCAGTACTTC